This is a list of T cell receptor beta chains from one sample in a study of T cell clones after liver transplantation. Assay used: immunoSEQ multiplex PCR; TCRdb lists only in-frame clones, some missing. The table includes under 150,000 clones, 75% to 95% detected once. Here the sequenced sample was CD4+ T cells from blood, taken 12 months after liver transplant. All receptors come from a human patient who received a liver transplant. Certain T cells may be donor cells from the graft. Both conserved end residues are part of each CDR3. The D gene is left open where the match is weak. Size values are once, few and many counts, or a class for expanded clones, and some rows have none.

abundance,j_gene,d_gene,v_gene,CDR3aa,CDR3nt
-,TRBJ1-2,-,TRBV11-2,CASSLDSGLGYTF,TGTGCCAGCAGCTTAGATAGTGGCCTCGGCTACACCTTC
-,TRBJ2-3,-,TRBV29-1,CSVTTNLRDTQYF,TGCAGCGTTACCACCAACTTAAGAGATACGCAGTATTTT
once,TRBJ2-7,-,TRBV4-1,CASRRGADQTPNYYEQYF,TGCGCCAGCAGACGGGGGGCTGATCAAACCCCCAACTACTACGAGCAGTACTTC
-,TRBJ2-5,TRBD2,TRBV7-2,CASSLAAGGGQETQYF,TGTGCCAGCAGCTTGGCGGCGGGAGGGGGACAAGAGACCCAGTACTTC
once,TRBJ1-2,-,TRBV5-1,CASSSQGPPYGYTF,TGCGCCAGCAGCAGTCAGGGACCCCCCTATGGCTACACCTTC
-,TRBJ1-1,TRBD1,TRBV11-2,CASSSDRESAEAFF,TGTGCCAGCAGCTCTGACAGGGAAAGTGCGGAAGCTTTCTTT
once,TRBJ2-1,TRBD2,TRBV7-6,CASSPTSGRRTYNEQFF,TGTGCCAGCAGCCCCACTAGCGGGCGGCGGACCTACAATGAGCAGTTCTTC
-,TRBJ2-2,-,TRBV5-1,CASSPLSTGVGTGELFF,TGCGCCAGCAGCCCGCTCTCTACGGGAGTAGGAACCGGGGAGCTGTTTTTT
-,TRBJ2-7,TRBD1,TRBV6-5,CASRRQGREQYF,TGTGCCAGCAGACGACAGGGGAGGGAGCAGTACTTC
once,TRBJ2-3,-,TRBV19,CASSMTDTQYF,TGTGCCAGTAGTATGACAGATACGCAGTATTTT
-,TRBJ2-5,TRBD2,TRBV7-9,CASSSPWLAGDTEYF,TGTGCCAGCAGCTCACCGTGGCTAGCGGGAGATACTGAGTACTTC
-,TRBJ2-5,TRBD1,TRBV5-1,CASSLTGTGGRETQYF,TGCGCCAGCAGCTTAACCGGGACAGGGGGCCGAGAGACCCAGTACTTC
-,TRBJ1-3,-,TRBV11-2,CASSLESGYSGNTIYF,TGTGCCAGCAGCTTAGAAAGCGGATACTCTGGAAACACCATATATTTT
-,TRBJ2-4,TRBD1,TRBV6-1,CASSESKGQGSNIQYF,TGTGCCAGCAGTGAGTCTAAGGGACAGGGAAGTAACATTCAGTACTTC
-,TRBJ2-7,TRBD2,TRBV11-3,CASSSGLAGVGEQYF,TGTGCCAGCAGCTCCGGGCTAGCGGGAGTGGGCGAGCAGTACTTC
-,TRBJ2-7,TRBD1,TRBV29-1,CSVEKDRDHEQYF,TGCAGCGTTGAAAAGGACAGGGACCACGAGCAGTACTTC
-,TRBJ2-7,-,TRBV9,CASSVGGIATNRRTYEQYF,TGTGCCAGCAGCGTCGGTGGGATTGCGACCAATCGAAGGACCTACGAGCAGTACTTC
-,TRBJ1-1,-,TRBV2,CASRRPGGNTEAFF,TGTGCCAGCAGGCGACCCGGGGGGAACACTGAAGCTTTCTTT
-,TRBJ2-7,-,TRBV6-5,CASSTGSSYEQYF,TGTGCCAGCAGCACAGGGAGCTCCTACGAGCAGTACTTC
-,TRBJ1-4,-,TRBV19,CASRGQGNEKLFF,TGTGCCAGCCGGGGCCAGGGTAATGAAAAACTGTTTTTT
-,TRBJ1-1,TRBD1,TRBV5-1,CASSLTGGTEAFF,TGCGCCAGCAGCTTAACAGGGGGCACTGAAGCTTTCTTT
once,TRBJ2-5,-,TRBV29-1,CSVAVAIQETQYF,TGCAGCGTTGCTGTAGCAATCCAAGAGACCCAGTACTTC
-,TRBJ2-3,TRBD2,TRBV7-2,CASSLVPSGITQYF,TGTGCCAGCAGCTTAGTTCCTAGCGGGATAACGCAGTATTTT
-,TRBJ2-7,-,TRBV7-6,CASSLQGGVTYEQYF,TGTGCCAGCAGCTTACAGGGCGGGGTCACCTACGAGCAGTACTTC